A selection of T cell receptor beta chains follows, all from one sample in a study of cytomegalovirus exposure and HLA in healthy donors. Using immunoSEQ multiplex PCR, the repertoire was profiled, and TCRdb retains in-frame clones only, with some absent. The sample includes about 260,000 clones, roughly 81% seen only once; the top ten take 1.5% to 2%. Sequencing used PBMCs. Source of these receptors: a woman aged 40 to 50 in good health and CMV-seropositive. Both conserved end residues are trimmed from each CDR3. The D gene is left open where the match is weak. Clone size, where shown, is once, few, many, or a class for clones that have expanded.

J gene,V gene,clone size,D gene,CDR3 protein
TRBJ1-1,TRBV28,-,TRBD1,ASSLRGRATEAF
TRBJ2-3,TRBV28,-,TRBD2,ASSPGGRTDTQY
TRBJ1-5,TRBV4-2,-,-,ASSQRGMGGNQPQH
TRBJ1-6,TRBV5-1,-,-,ASSLRGEDNSPLH
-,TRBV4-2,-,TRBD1,ASTQDPGQGYEQY
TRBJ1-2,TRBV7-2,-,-,ASSQNPYGYT
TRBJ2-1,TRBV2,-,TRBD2,ASSSGTSGANEQF
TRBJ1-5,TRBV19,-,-,ASSIVAWGGQPQH
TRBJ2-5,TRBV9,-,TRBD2,ASSVVGGLAGGERETQY
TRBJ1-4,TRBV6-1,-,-,ASTNGDSDEKLF
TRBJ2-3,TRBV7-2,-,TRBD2,ASSYQGTSGTDTQY
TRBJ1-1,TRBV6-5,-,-,ASRSDRMNTEAF
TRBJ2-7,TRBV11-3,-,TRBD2,ASSHWTSGPYEQY
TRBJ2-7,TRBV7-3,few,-,ASSLGSTYEQY
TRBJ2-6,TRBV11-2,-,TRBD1,ASSPDGTGASGANVLT
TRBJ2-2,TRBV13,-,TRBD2,ASSLKASRRGLAGGTGELF
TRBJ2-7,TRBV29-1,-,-,SVEGVPGHNSYEQY
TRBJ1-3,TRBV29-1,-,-,SVARGGSGNTIY
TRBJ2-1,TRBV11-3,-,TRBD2,ASSSSGIGTLEQF
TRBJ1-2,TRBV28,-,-,ASTQSGPSNYGYT
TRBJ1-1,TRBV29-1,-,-,SVQRTSTNTEAF
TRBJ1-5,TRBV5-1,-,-,ASSLGTGNQPQH
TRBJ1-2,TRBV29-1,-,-,SVEESGLGYGYT
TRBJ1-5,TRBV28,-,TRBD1,ASSLRQGVLSNQPQH
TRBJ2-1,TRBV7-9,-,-,SSSLGGGSLYNEQF
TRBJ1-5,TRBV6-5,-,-,ASSYVGVGIQPQH
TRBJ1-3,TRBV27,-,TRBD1,ASSWTGSGNTIY
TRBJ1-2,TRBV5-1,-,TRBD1,ASSLGQGAGYT